This T cell receptor beta chain appears in the sequencing data of a study of T cell repertoires in cytomegalovirus infection. About the study: Recently described HLA-C-restricted plus well-studied HLA-B-restricted CMV epitopes were used. Public TCR beta signatures were indicative of both CMV infection and a matching HLA type.

This clonotype was recorded at least ten times. Its specificity is not known. MiXCR, applied by TCRdb to the reads, yields one record per CDR3 protein. Counted here are about 280,000 distinct CDR3 sequences, 22% occurring once; the ten biggest clones make up roughly 20%. V gave up 5 bases and J gave up 1 base, with 11 bases separating them. In germline, CDR1 is SGHTA, CDR2 FQGNSA. This CDR3 is 15 amino acids long. Whole-study findings and limits: Dominant in the ex vivo response were TCR beta clonotypes restricted by HLA-C and specific for CMV. Carriers of CMV plus the relevant HLA were identified by cumulative public TCR beta family frequency.

This receptor was taken from a human donor in good health (CMV status not recorded). Some clones in this sample may be carry-over from other donors' samples. The sample was cultured PBMCs, taken from culture after CMV antigen stimulation. The V call is TRBV7-2, the J call TRBJ2-2; the D is unclear. CDR3 sequence reads: CASSRPLLNTGELFF. As DNA, the CDR3 is TGTGCCAGCAGCCGACCGCTACTGAACACCGGGGAGCTGTTTTTT.